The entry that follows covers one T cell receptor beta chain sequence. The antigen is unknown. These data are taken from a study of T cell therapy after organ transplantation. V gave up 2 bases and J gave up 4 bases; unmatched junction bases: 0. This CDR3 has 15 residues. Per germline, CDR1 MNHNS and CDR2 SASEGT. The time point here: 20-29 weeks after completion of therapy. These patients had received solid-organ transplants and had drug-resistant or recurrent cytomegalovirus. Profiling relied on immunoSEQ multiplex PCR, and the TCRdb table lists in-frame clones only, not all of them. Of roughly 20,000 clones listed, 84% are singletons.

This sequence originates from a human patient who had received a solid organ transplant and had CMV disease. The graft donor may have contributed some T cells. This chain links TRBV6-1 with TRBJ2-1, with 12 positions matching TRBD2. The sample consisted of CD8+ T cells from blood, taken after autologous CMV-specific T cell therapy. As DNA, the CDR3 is TGTGCCAGCAGTGAACTAGCGGGAGGGTACAATGAGCAGTTCTTC. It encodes CASSELAGGYNEQFF.